The 29 T cell receptor beta chains given below trace back to one sample, sequenced in a study of T cell responses to AZD1222 COVID-19 vaccine. Assay used: immunoSEQ multiplex PCR; TCRdb lists only in-frame clones, some missing. The table records some 180,000 clones, 85% to 95% of them present only once. Specimen: peripheral blood, collected 28 days after the second dose of the MenACWY control vaccine. Source of these receptors: an adult who received the MenACWY meningococcal vaccine as a control.

This clone occurred once. The chain links TRBV5-6 to TRBJ1-6, with D tentatively TRBD1 (5 bases). The CDR3 contains 17 residues. Per germline, CDR1 SGHDT and CDR2 YYEEEE. V gave up 1 base and J gave up 9 bases, with 20 bases separating them. The CDR3 DNA reads as TGTGCCAGCAGCTTGATCAGGGCTGAAGCGAAGAGTTCACCCCTCCACTTT. It encodes CASSLIRAEAKSSPLHF.

This sequence joins TRBV18 and TRBJ1-2; D not resolved. Deletions cut 3 bases from V and 1 base from J, with 6 bases between. CDR1 KGHSH and CDR2 LQKENI come from the germline V gene. CDR3 size: 13 residues. The CDR3 loop is CASSPGGNYGYTF. The CDR3 region has the DNA TGTGCCAGCTCACCCGGCGGTAACTATGGCTACACCTTC. The full variable domain, with the rest looked up from reference TRBV18 and TRBJ1-2, is NAGVMQNPRHLVRRRGQEARLRCSPMKGHSHVYWYRQLPEEGLKFMVYLQKENIIDESGMPKERFSAEFPKEGPSILRIQQVVRGDSAAYFCASSPGGNYGYTFGSGTRLTVV.

The DNA of the CDR3 is TGTGCCAGCAGCACCCGACAGCGCTATGGCTACACCTTC. This encodes CASSTRQRYGYTF. This rearrangement joins TRBV7-2 to TRBJ1-2; TRBD1 is a possible D gene (5 bases). The V end was cut by 5 bases, the J end by 4 bases, with 11 bases between. The CDR3 extends over 13 amino acids. CDR1 SGHTA and CDR2 FQGNSA come from the germline V gene. The variable domain in full, with the rest retrieved from reference TRBV7-2 and TRBJ1-2, is GAGVSQSPSNKVTEKGKDVELRCDPISGHTALYWYRQSLGQGLEFLIYFQGNSAPDKSGLPSDRFSAERTGGSVSTLTIQRTQQEDSAVYLCASSTRQRYGYTFGSGTRLTVV.

This clone was seen once. This sequence joins TRBV4-3 and TRBJ2-2, with D unclear. The CDR3 totals 14 residues. Between the trimmed V and J ends, which lost 3 bases and 3 bases, there was a span of 8 bases. Germline assignment: CDR1 LGHNA and CDR2 YSLEER. The CDR3 region is CASSHRTDTGELFF. CDR3 DNA sequence: TGCGCCAGCAGCCACAGGACGGACACCGGGGAGCTGTTTTTT.

V is TRBV6-5 and J is TRBJ1-1; no clear D gene. Trimming took off 5 bases at V and 0 bases at J, with 13 bases between the two ends. The V gene's germline CDR1 is MNHEY and CDR2 SVGAGI. The CDR3 contains 15 residues. CDR3 residues: CASSRSTVLNTEAFF. The DNA of the CDR3 is TGTGCCAGCAGTAGGAGCACTGTATTGAACACTGAAGCTTTCTTT.

V and J are TRBV27 and TRBJ1-2, with D possibly TRBD1 on 6 matching bases. The ends were cut back, 3 bases at V and 8 bases at J, with 13 bases in the middle. Germline V gives CDR1 MNHEY, CDR2 SMNVEV (reference sequence). The CDR3 spans 13 residues. The chain's CDR3 is CASSFGGAIGYTF. DNA for the CDR3: TGTGCCAGCAGTTTCGGGGGCGCCATCGGCTACACCTTC.

This rearrangement joins TRBV15 to TRBJ2-7, with 8 bases matching TRBD1. From germline, CDR1 is LNHNV and CDR2 YYDKDF (reference sequence). The CDR3 covers 14 residues. Trimming took 5 bases from V and 3 from J; bases not matched to a gene: 6. For the CDR3, the DNA is TGTGCCACCAGCCGGCCAGGGGGCGTCTACGAGCAGTACTTC. Translation: CATSRPGGVYEQYF.

This chain connects TRBV4-2 to TRBJ2-5; 9 positions agree with TRBD2. Germline CDR1 and CDR2: LGHNA and YNFKEQ. Trimming at V came to 0 bases and at J to 5 bases, leaving 10 bases not matched to a gene. The CDR3 totals 17 residues. The CDR3: CASSQDRNSGSYETQYF. The CDR3 DNA follows: TGTGCCAGCAGCCAAGATCGGAATAGCGGGAGTTACGAGACCCAGTACTTC.

CDR3 sequence: CASSFRSQLSANTGELFF. Here the CDR3 DNA reads TGTGCCAGCAGCTTCCGCAGCCAACTTAGTGCGAACACCGGGGAGCTGTTTTTT. V and J are TRBV7-3 and TRBJ2-2; no reliable D call. This CDR3 is 18 amino acids long. Germline V lookup: CDR1 SGHTA, CDR2 FQGTGA. V dropped 3 bases and J dropped 0 bases, with 17 bases sitting between them. Full variable domain (missing parts from reference TRBV7-3 and TRBJ2-2): GAGVSQTPSNKVTEKGKYVELRCDPISGHTALYWYRQSLGQGPEFLIYFQGTGAADDSGLPNDRFFAVRPEGSVSTLKIQRTERGDSAVYLCASSFRSQLSANTGELFFGEGSRLTVL.

The CDR3 DNA is TGTGCCAGCAGGGAAAGGTCCGCCGCTTCCAATCAGCCCCAGCATTTT. Its translation is CASRERSAASNQPQHF. The genes are TRBV2 and TRBJ1-5; no reliable D call. CDR1 SNHLY and CDR2 FYNNEI come from the germline V gene. The CDR3 totals 16 residues. V was pared by 6 bases and J by 3 bases, with 18 bases between.

The V gene is TRBV7-9, the J gene TRBJ1-5; D uncertain. Germline V gene sequence: CDR1 SEHNR, CDR2 FQNEAQ (reference sequence). The ends were cut back, 5 bases at V and 4 bases at J, with 6 bases in the middle. The CDR3 sequence is 12 residues long. CDR3 sequence (DNA): TGTGCCAGCAGCCGAGCGAATCAGCCCCAGCATTTT. It specifies CASSRANQPQHF.

This clone was detected only once. Other DNA sequences in the sample encode the same CDR3. V usage is TRBV12-3 or TRBV12-4 and J usage is TRBJ2-5, with D unresolved. CDR3 length equals 11 residues. Trimming stripped 3 bases from V and 5 bases from J, with 4 bases between. Here the CDR3 reads CASSFAETQYF. In nucleotides, the CDR3 is TGTGCCAGCAGTTTTGCGGAGACCCAGTACTTC.

The chain is built from TRBV28 and TRBJ1-2; weak D call: TRBD1 (5 bases). CDR1 MDHEN and CDR2 SYDVKM come from the germline V gene. The CDR3 is made up of 12 amino acids. Deletions cut 5 bases from V and 7 bases from J, with 11 bases between. CDR3 DNA sequence: TGTGCCAGCAGTCTCCAGGGTATTGGCTACACCTTC. Translating it yields CASSLQGIGYTF.

This chain links TRBV5-5 with TRBJ2-6; 7 bases match TRBD1. The V gene's germline CDR1 is SGHKS and CDR2 YYEKEE (reference sequence). The V and J ends lost 1 base and 1 base, in that order; junction bases with no gene match: 5. The CDR3 sequence is 17 residues long. CDR3 nucleotide sequence: TGTGCCAGCAGCTTGCAATCAGGGGGTTCTGGGGCCAACGTCCTGACTTTC. Translated, it gives CASSLQSGGSGANVLTF.

This clone was recorded once. This sequence joins TRBV5-1 and TRBJ1-3; 10 bases agree with TRBD1. The V segment lost 1 base and the J segment 1 base; nucleotides outside the gene matches: 2. The CDR3 has 16 amino acids. CDR1 is SGHRS and CDR2 is YFSETQ in the germline V gene. CDR3: CASSLWDRGSGNTIYF. CDR3 bases: TGCGCCAGCAGCTTGTGGGACAGGGGTTCTGGAAACACCATATATTTT.

The chain uses TRBV18 and TRBJ2-5; 8 bases match TRBD2. V dropped 3 bases and J dropped 5; count of bases not matched to a gene: 11. The CDR3 loop spans 16 amino acids. Germline loops: CDR1 KGHSH, CDR2 LQKENI. CDR3 residues: CASSPPAGGPPETQYF. CDR3 sequence (DNA): TGTGCCAGCTCACCGCCGGCGGGAGGACCACCGGAGACCCAGTACTTC.

As DNA, the CDR3 is TGTGCCAGTAGAGGGGAGGGGTGGGGGAACACTGAAGCTTTCTTT. Translated: CASRGEGWGNTEAFF. The chain recombines TRBV19 with TRBJ1-1; tentatively, D is TRBD1 (5 bases). Germline values: CDR1 LNHDA, CDR2 SQIVND (reference sequence). Trimming shortened V by 6 bases and J by 1 base, and 15 bases separated the two germline ends. This CDR3 contains 15 residues.

This rearrangement joins TRBV5-1 to TRBJ2-5; 11 bases agree with TRBD2. With V trimmed by 4 bases and J by 4 bases, 15 bases remained unmatched. Germline CDR1 reads SGHRS; CDR2 reads YFSETQ. This CDR3 region has 18 residues. CDR3 sequence (DNA): TGCGCCAGCAGCCCACTAGGAGGTAGCGGGAGGGCCCGAGAGACCCAGTACTTC. It codes for CASSPLGGSGRARETQYF.

The V gene is TRBV29-1, the J gene TRBJ2-7; D gene uncertain. This CDR3 has 12 amino acids. Trimming left V 6 bases short and J 3 bases short, with 12 bases between. CDR1 and CDR2 (germline): SQVTM, ANQGSEA. The CDR3 sequence is CSVEVGRYEQYF. DNA for the CDR3: TGCAGCGTAGAGGTAGGCCGCTACGAGCAGTACTTC.

V is TRBV13 and J is TRBJ1-1, with 8 bases lining up with TRBD1. J was trimmed by 4 bases and V by 0 bases; bases with no gene match: 1. The germline gives CDR1 PRHDT, CDR2 FYEKMQ (reference sequence). The CDR3 loop spans 14 amino acids. The CDR3 DNA reads TGTGCCAGCAGCTTAGGGACAGGGGTCACTGAAGCTTTCTTT. Translating it yields CASSLGTGVTEAFF.

The chain carries TRBV5-1 and TRBJ2-4, with 12 positions matching TRBD2. This CDR3 contains 15 residues. Per the germline V gene, CDR1 is SGHRS and CDR2 is YFSETQ. Trimming took 5 bases from V and 3 from J; bases not matched to a gene: 3. The CDR3 reads CASRLAGGGKNIQYF. The CDR3, as DNA: TGCGCCAGCAGGCTAGCGGGAGGGGGCAAAAACATTCAGTACTTC.

The genes are TRBV30 and TRBJ1-6; 7 bases match TRBD1. CDR3 size: 14 residues. Germline V gene sequence: CDR1 GTSNPN, CDR2 SVGIG (reference sequence). The junction had 6 bases not matched to a gene; V was cut back by 3 bases and J by 7 bases. In DNA form, the CDR3 reads TGTGCCTGGAGCGTGGGGGACAGAAATTCACCCCTCCACTTT. Translated, it gives CAWSVGDRNSPLHF.

V and J are TRBV7-9 and TRBJ2-1, with no clear D. The CDR3 is made up of 14 amino acids. The V and J ends lost 0 bases and 4 bases respectively, with 7 bases between them. CDR1 is SEHNR, CDR2 FQNEAQ, per germline (reference sequence). The CDR3 region is CASSLAVSYNEQFF. The CDR3 DNA sequence: TGTGCCAGCAGCTTAGCAGTGAGTTACAATGAGCAGTTCTTC.

The chain employs TRBV19 and TRBJ1-1, with D unresolved. The length of the CDR3 is 14 residues. Looked up from germline, CDR1 is LNHDA and CDR2 is SQIVND (reference sequence). Trimming removed 7 bases at V and 0 bases at J, with 12 bases between. The CDR3 loop is CASIPGSMNTEAFF. CDR3 DNA sequence: TGTGCCAGTATTCCGGGATCTATGAACACTGAAGCTTTCTTT.

The chain recombines TRBV18 with TRBJ2-1; 12 bases align to TRBD2. The CDR3 totals 16 residues. The trim removed 4 bases at V and 0 bases at J, leaving 1 base unmatched. Germline V gene sequence: CDR1 KGHSH, CDR2 LQKENI. DNA for the CDR3: TGTGCCAGCTCACAGACTAGCGGGAGCTCCTACAATGAGCAGTTCTTC. Encoded protein: CASSQTSGSSYNEQFF.

The genes are TRBV29-1 and TRBJ1-2, with D perhaps matching TRBD1 (5 bases). The germline gives CDR1 SQVTM, CDR2 ANQGSEA. Trimming pared 7 bases from V and 4 bases from J, leaving 13 bases between. The CDR3 spans 12 residues. The DNA for the CDR3 is TGCAGCGGAGAAGGGGCGCCCTATGGCTACACCTTC. This translates into CSGEGAPYGYTF. The complete variable domain, with remaining parts taken from reference TRBV29-1 and TRBJ1-2, reads SAVISQKPSRDICQRGTSLTIQCQVDSQVTMMFWYRQQPGQSLTLIATANQGSEATYESGFVIDKFPISRPNLTFSTLTVSNMSPEDSSIYLCSGEGAPYGYTFGSGTRLTVV.

The rearrangement uses TRBV5-1 and TRBJ2-3; no reliable D call. Germline CDR1 reads SGHRS; CDR2 reads YFSETQ. This CDR3 is 16 amino acids long. The V gene lost 0 bases and the J gene lost 2 bases, with 13 bases spanning the gap. CDR3 nucleotide sequence: TGCGCCAGCAGCTTGGTGGGTAGCACCATCACAGATACGCAGTATTTT. Its protein product is CASSLVGSTITDTQYF.

The V and J genes are TRBV19 and TRBJ2-1; 8 positions match TRBD2. With V trimmed by 1 base and J by 8 bases, 10 bases remained unmatched. Germline V gene lookup returns CDR1 LNHDA and CDR2 SQIVND (reference sequence). The CDR3 has 16 amino acids. CDR3 sequence reads: CASSIVGAGAIYEQFF. Written as DNA, the CDR3 is TGTGCCAGTAGTATAGTAGGAGCGGGAGCAATTTATGAGCAGTTCTTC. Supplemented by reference TRBV19 and TRBJ2-1, the full variable domain reads DGGITQSPKYLFRKEGQNVTLSCEQNLNHDAMYWYRQDPGQGLRLIYYSQIVNDFQKGDIAEGYSVSREKKESFPLTVTSAQKNPTAFYLCASSIVGAGAIYEQFFGPGTRLTVL.

J is TRBJ2-2 and V is TRBV29-1, with D possibly being TRBD1 (5 bases). The V end was cut by 5 bases, the J end by 7 bases, with 17 bases between. Germline CDR1 SQVTM, CDR2 ANQGSEA. This CDR3 has 14 amino acids. Here the CDR3 DNA reads TGCAGCGTTAATATTGGCAGGGATGGCGGGGAGCTGTTTTTT. Amino acid sequence: CSVNIGRDGGELFF.